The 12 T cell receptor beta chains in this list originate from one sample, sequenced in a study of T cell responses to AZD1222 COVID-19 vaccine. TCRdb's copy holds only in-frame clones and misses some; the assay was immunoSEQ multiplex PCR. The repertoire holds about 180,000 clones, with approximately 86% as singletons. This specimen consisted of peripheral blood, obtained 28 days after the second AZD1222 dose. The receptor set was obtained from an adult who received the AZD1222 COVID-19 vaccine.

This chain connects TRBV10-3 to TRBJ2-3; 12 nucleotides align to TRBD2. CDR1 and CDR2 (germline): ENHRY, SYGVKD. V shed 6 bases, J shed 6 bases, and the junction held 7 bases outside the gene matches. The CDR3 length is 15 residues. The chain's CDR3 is CAIRASGGAPDTQYF. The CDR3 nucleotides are TGTGCCATCAGGGCTAGCGGGGGGGCCCCCGATACGCAGTATTTT.

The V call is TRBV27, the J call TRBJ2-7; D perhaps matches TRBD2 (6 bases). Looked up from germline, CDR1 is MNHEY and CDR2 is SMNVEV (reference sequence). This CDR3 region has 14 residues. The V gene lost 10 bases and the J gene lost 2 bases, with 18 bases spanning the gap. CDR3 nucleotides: TGTGCCACCAAACCCGGGACTGGCACCTACGAGCAGTACTTC. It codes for CATKPGTGTYEQYF.

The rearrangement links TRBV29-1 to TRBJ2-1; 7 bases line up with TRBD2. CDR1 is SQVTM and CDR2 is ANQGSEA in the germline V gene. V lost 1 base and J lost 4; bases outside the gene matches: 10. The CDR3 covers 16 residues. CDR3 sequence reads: CSVEVASGPMYNEQFF. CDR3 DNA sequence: TGCAGCGTTGAAGTGGCTAGCGGACCTATGTACAATGAGCAGTTCTTC.

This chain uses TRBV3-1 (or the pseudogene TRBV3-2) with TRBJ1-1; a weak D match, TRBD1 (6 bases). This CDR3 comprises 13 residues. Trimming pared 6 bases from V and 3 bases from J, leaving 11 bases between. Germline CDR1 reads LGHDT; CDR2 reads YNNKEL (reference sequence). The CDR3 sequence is CASRIQGHTEAFF. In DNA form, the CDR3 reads TGTGCCAGCAGGATACAGGGCCACACTGAAGCTTTCTTT.

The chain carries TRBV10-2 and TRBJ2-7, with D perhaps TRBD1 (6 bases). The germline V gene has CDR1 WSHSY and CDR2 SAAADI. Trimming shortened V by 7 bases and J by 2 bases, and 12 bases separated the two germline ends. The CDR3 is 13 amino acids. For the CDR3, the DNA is TGCGCCAGCACGGGACAATTAACCTACGAGCAGTACTTC. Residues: CASTGQLTYEQYF.

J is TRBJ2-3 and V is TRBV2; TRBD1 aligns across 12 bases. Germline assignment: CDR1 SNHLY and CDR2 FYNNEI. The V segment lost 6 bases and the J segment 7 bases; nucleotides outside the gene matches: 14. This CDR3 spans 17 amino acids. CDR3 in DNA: TGTGCCAGCAGAGAGCTTGCCGGGACAGGGGGCAGGAATACGCAGTATTTT. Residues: CASRELAGTGGRNTQYF.

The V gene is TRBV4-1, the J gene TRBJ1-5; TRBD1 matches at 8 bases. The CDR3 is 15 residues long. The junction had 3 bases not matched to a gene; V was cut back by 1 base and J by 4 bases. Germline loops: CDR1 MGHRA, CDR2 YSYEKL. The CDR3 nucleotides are TGCGCCAGCAGCCAAGTTTACAGGGGGAATCAGCCCCAGCATTTT. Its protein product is CASSQVYRGNQPQHF.

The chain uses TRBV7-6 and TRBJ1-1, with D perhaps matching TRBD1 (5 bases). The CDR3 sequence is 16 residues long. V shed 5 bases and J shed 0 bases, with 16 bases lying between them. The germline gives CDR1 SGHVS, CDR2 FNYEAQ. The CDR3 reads CASSQRVGHLNTEAFF. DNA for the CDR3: TGTGCCAGCAGCCAGAGGGTAGGACACTTGAACACTGAAGCTTTCTTT.

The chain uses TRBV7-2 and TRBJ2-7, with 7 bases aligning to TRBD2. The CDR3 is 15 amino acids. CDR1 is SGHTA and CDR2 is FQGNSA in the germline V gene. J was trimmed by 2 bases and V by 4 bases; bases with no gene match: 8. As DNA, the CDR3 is TGTGCCAGCAGCTCCGGGGCGGGGGACCCCTACGAGCAGTACTTC. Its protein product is CASSSGAGDPYEQYF.

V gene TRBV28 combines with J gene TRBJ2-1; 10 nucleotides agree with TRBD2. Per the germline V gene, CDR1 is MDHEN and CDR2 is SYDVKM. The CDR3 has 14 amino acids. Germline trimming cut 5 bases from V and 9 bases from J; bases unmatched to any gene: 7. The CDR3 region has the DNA TGTGCCAGCAGTCGGCTAGCGGGGGAGGGTGAGCAGTTCTTC. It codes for CASSRLAGEGEQFF. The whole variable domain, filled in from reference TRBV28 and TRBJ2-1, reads DVKVTQSSRYLVKRTGEKVFLECVQDMDHENMFWYRQDPGLGLRLIYFSYDVKMKEKGDIPEGYSVSREKKERFSLILESASTNQTSMYLCASSRLAGEGEQFFGPGTRLTVL.

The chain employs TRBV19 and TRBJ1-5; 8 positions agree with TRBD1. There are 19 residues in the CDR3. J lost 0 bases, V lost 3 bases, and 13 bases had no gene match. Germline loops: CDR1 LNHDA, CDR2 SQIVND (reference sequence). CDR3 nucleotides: TGTGCCAGTAGTATGGGGACAGGTCAGGGGGGTTTTAGCAATCAGCCCCAGCATTTT. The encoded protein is CASSMGTGQGGFSNQPQHF.

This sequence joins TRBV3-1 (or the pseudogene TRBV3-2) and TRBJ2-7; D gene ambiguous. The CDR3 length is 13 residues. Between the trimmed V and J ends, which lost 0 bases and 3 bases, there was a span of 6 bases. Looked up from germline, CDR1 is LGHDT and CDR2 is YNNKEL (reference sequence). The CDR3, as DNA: TGTGCCAGCAGCCAAGATTGGGGCTACGAGCAGTACTTC. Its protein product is CASSQDWGYEQYF.